A single sample is the source of the 25 T cell receptor beta chains below, sequenced in a study of T cell changes during pregnancy in multiple sclerosis. Measured with immunoSEQ multiplex PCR; TCRdb has only the in-frame clones, and not every one. The table includes around 110,000 clones, 92% detected once. Sequencing was performed on peripheral blood, taken after pregnancy. The receptors here all came from a female donor with multiple sclerosis, enrolled in a pregnancy study.

The V gene is TRBV6-5, the J gene TRBJ2-3; a possible D gene is TRBD1 (6 bases). The V gene's germline CDR1 is MNHEY and CDR2 SVGAGI. The CDR3 spans 13 residues. V gave up 2 bases and J gave up 4 bases, with 7 bases separating them. The CDR3 is CASSYGGPDTQYF. The CDR3 region has the DNA TGTGCCAGCAGTTACGGGGGCCCAGATACGCAGTATTTT.

The chain recombines TRBV14 with TRBJ2-1, with D possibly being TRBD2 (5 bases). The CDR3 runs to 16 residues. Trimming shortened V by 2 bases and J by 5 bases, and 16 bases separated the two germline ends. The germline gives CDR1 SGHDN, CDR2 FVKESK. The CDR3 nucleotides are TGTGCCAGCAGCCAACTCAAGAGGGCCCGTGACAATGAGCAGTTCTTC. Protein sequence: CASSQLKRARDNEQFF.

The V call is TRBV27, the J call TRBJ2-1; 12 nucleotides agree with TRBD2. The J segment lost 6 bases and the V segment lost 3 bases, leaving 3 bases of the junction unmatched. CDR1 and CDR2 (germline): MNHEY, SMNVEV (reference sequence). This CDR3 region has 15 residues. CDR3 nucleotides: TGTGCCAGCAGTTTCCTAGCGGGAGGGATCAATGAGCAGTTCTTC. Its translation: CASSFLAGGINEQFF.

This chain links TRBV4-2 with TRBJ1-4, with no clear D. Germline-derived CDR1 and CDR2 are LGHNA and YNFKEQ. CDR3 length: 14 amino acids. V gave up 0 bases and J gave up 7 bases, with 9 bases separating them. The CDR3 region is CASSQEKAGEKLFF. The CDR3, as DNA: TGTGCCAGCAGCCAAGAAAAGGCAGGTGAAAAACTGTTTTTT.

V is TRBV5-4 and J is TRBJ1-1; maybe TRBD1 (6 bases). The CDR3 runs to 17 residues. Trimming stripped 5 bases from V and 1 base from J, with 21 bases between. Per the germline V gene, CDR1 is SGHNT and CDR2 is YYREEE (reference sequence). The CDR3 sequence is CASRGSWDKDANTEAFF. The CDR3 DNA reads as TGTGCCAGCAGGGGGTCCTGGGACAAGGACGCGAACACTGAAGCTTTCTTT. Based on the CDR3 plus reference TRBV5-4 and TRBJ1-1, the full variable domain is ETGVTQSPTHLIKTRGQQVTLRCSSQSGHNTVSWYQQALGQGPQFIFQYYREEENGRGNFPPRFSGLQFPNYSSELNVNALELDDSALYLCASRGSWDKDANTEAFFGQGTRLTVV.

This chain uses TRBV19 with TRBJ1-5; D is unresolved. This CDR3 contains 15 residues. Germline lookup yields CDR1 LNHDA and CDR2 SQIVND (reference sequence). Trimming shortened V by 2 bases and J by 7 bases, and 15 bases separated the two germline ends. CDR3 in DNA: TGTGCCAGTAGTATATCCCTGCAGGAGGGCCAGCCCCAGCATTTT. Translating gives CASSISLQEGQPQHF.

The CDR3 DNA is TGTGCCAGCAGATGGGGCCGGGCCACTGAAGCTTTCTTT. This gives the protein CASRWGRATEAFF. J is TRBJ1-1 and V is TRBV6-5, with a tentative D call TRBD1 (5 bases). The CDR3 contains 13 residues. Trimming took off 6 bases at V and 4 bases at J, with 12 bases between the two ends. Germline V gene data show CDR1 as MNHEY and CDR2 as SVGAGI.

The chain combines TRBV10-3 with TRBJ1-5; possibly TRBD1 for D (5 bases). This CDR3 contains 13 residues. Trimming pared 8 bases from V and 5 bases from J, leaving 13 bases between. Looked up from germline, CDR1 is ENHRY and CDR2 is SYGVKD. This CDR3 reads CAILRDCYQPQHF. The DNA of the CDR3 is TGTGCCATCCTTAGGGACTGCTATCAGCCCCAGCATTTT.

The chain has TRBV5-1 and TRBJ1-3, with 9 positions matching TRBD1. CDR3 length equals 16 residues. Losses at the gene ends were 4 bases for V and 4 bases for J; bases not matched to a gene: 9. Germline-derived CDR1 and CDR2 are SGHRS and YFSETQ. The CDR3 region is CASSLWTGEAGNTIYF. CDR3 DNA: TGCGCCAGCAGCCTATGGACAGGGGAGGCGGGAAACACCATATATTTT.

CDR3 protein: CASSKADGTGVPGNTIYF. For the CDR3, the DNA is TGTGCCAGCAGCAAAGCAGACGGGACAGGGGTCCCTGGAAACACCATATATTTT. The chain is built from TRBV21-1 and TRBJ1-3; TRBD1 is the table's D call, not checked against the DNA. TRBV21-1 is termed a pseudogene. This CDR3 is 18 amino acids long.

The rearrangement links TRBV29-1 to TRBJ2-7; D is uncertain. The CDR3 is made up of 13 amino acids. CDR1 SQVTM and CDR2 ANQGSEA come from the germline V gene. Trimming took off 4 bases at V and 0 bases at J, with 10 bases between the two ends. The CDR3 region is CSVAPKLSYEQYF. The CDR3 bases are TGCAGCGTTGCGCCTAAACTCTCCTACGAGCAGTACTTC.

CDR3 loop: CASSTFQGASTGELFF. The CDR3 nucleotides are TGTGCCAGCAGTACTTTTCAGGGGGCGAGCACCGGGGAGCTGTTTTTT. The chain uses TRBV27 and TRBJ2-2; 8 positions agree with TRBD1. Germline CDR1 is MNHEY and CDR2 is SMNVEV (reference sequence). CDR3 length: 16 amino acids. Trimming cost V 5 bases and J 4 bases; bases outside gene matches: 9.

The V call is TRBV9, the J call TRBJ2-2; 8 bases match TRBD1. Looked up from germline, CDR1 is SGDLS and CDR2 is YYNGEE. With 7 bases clipped from V and 5 bases from J, the junction kept 7 bases outside the gene matches. The CDR3 has 14 amino acids. The CDR3 sequence is CASGQGPGTGELFF. In nucleotides, the CDR3 is TGTGCCAGCGGACAGGGCCCGGGGACCGGGGAGCTGTTTTTT.

V and J are TRBV19 and TRBJ1-5; 8 bases map to TRBD1. Germline V gene data show CDR1 as LNHDA and CDR2 as SQIVND (reference sequence). The CDR3 loop spans 16 amino acids. Trimming at V came to 2 bases and at J to 6 bases, leaving 9 bases not matched to a gene. The CDR3 DNA reads as TGTGCCAGTAGTATATCAAGGACAGGGATTTTTCAGCCCCAGCATTTT. It encodes CASSISRTGIFQPQHF.

The chain combines TRBV11-1 with TRBJ1-3; 7 bases map to TRBD1. The ends lost 5 bases at V and 0 bases at J; junction bases unmatched: 7. Germline V gene lookup returns CDR1 SGHAT and CDR2 FQDESV (reference sequence). The CDR3 is 16 amino acids. The CDR3 spells CASSEGDRSSGNTIYF. The CDR3 DNA follows: TGTGCCAGCAGCGAGGGGGACAGATCCTCTGGAAACACCATATATTTT.

The rearrangement uses TRBV27 and TRBJ2-3; perhaps TRBD1 as D (6 bases). V was pared by 1 base and J by 2 bases, with 7 bases between. Germline V gene sequence: CDR1 MNHEY, CDR2 SMNVEV (reference sequence). CDR3 length equals 14 residues. CDR3 residues: CASSLWGLTDTQYF. The CDR3 coding sequence is TGTGCCAGCAGTTTATGGGGGCTCACAGATACGCAGTATTTT.

V and J are TRBV7-6 and TRBJ2-2; 7 nucleotides line up with TRBD1. The CDR3 runs 15 residues. The V gene's germline CDR1 is SGHVS and CDR2 FNYEAQ. The J segment lost 4 bases and the V segment lost 6 bases, leaving 8 bases of the junction unmatched. The CDR3 region has the DNA TGTGCCAGCAGGAGACAGGGCAGGGGCACCGGGGAGCTGTTTTTT. Translating it yields CASRRQGRGTGELFF.

The V gene is TRBV18, the J gene TRBJ2-1, with D possibly being TRBD1 (6 bases). Trimming cost V 4 bases and J 1 base, with 11 bases left between them. The CDR3 is made up of 15 amino acids. Germline-derived CDR1 and CDR2 are KGHSH and LQKENI. CDR3 amino acids: CASSLQGGSYNEQFF. In DNA, the CDR3 is TGTGCCAGCTCACTACAGGGCGGGTCCTACAATGAGCAGTTCTTC.

The chain couples TRBV15 to TRBJ1-1; D is perhaps TRBD1 (6 bases). V was trimmed by 3 bases and J by 6 bases, leaving 14 bases between them. This CDR3 region has 14 residues. The V gene's germline CDR1 is LNHNV and CDR2 YYDKDF (reference sequence). For the CDR3, the DNA is TGTGCCACCAGCAGTAAACAGGGTAAACCTGAAGCTTTCTTT. The encoded protein is CATSSKQGKPEAFF.

This chain connects TRBV25-1 to TRBJ2-5; 8 bases line up with TRBD2. The J call may be wrong; the DNA end is better matched by TRBJ2-7. CDR3 length equals 13 residues. Germline V gene data show CDR1 as MGHDK and CDR2 as SYGVNS. The CDR3 loop is CASSVFTSGEQYF. CDR3 DNA sequence: TGTGCCAGCAGCGTTTTTACTAGCGGCGAGCAGTACTTC.

The chain couples TRBV11-2 to TRBJ2-1; D possibly corresponds to TRBD2 (6 bases). The CDR3 totals 15 residues. Between the trimmed V and J ends, which lost 2 bases and 7 bases, there was a span of 15 bases. The V gene's germline CDR1 is SGHAT and CDR2 FQNNGV. The CDR3 nucleotides are TGTGCCAGCAGCTTACCGGGAGCCGATGGGAATGAGCAGTTCTTC. Translation: CASSLPGADGNEQFF.

The rearrangement links TRBV2 to TRBJ2-3; 12 bases fit TRBD2. This CDR3 comprises 17 residues. CDR1 and CDR2 (germline): SNHLY, FYNNEI. V was pared by 3 bases and J by 3 bases, with 7 bases of the junction left unmatched. CDR3 in amino acids: CASSDFAGLAGTDTQYF. The CDR3, as DNA: TGTGCCAGCAGTGACTTTGCTGGACTAGCGGGAACAGATACGCAGTATTTT.

The chain recombines TRBV7-8 with TRBJ1-4; TRBD1 aligns across 9 bases. The germline V gene has CDR1 SGHVS and CDR2 FQNEAQ. The CDR3 runs 15 residues. V was pared by 5 bases and J by 7 bases, with 8 bases of the junction left unmatched. The DNA for the CDR3 is TGTGCCAGCAGCCCAGTGGGGACAGGGTTTGAAAAACTGTTTTTT. Protein sequence: CASSPVGTGFEKLFF.

This chain joins TRBV10-3 and TRBJ2-1, with D tentatively TRBD1 (6 bases). The length of the CDR3 is 14 residues. Germline V gene sequence: CDR1 ENHRY, CDR2 SYGVKD. V dropped 8 bases and J dropped 5 bases, with 16 bases sitting between them. CDR3 coding DNA: TGTGCCATCGGGTCCTGGACAGAGAACAATGAGCAGTTCTTC. Encoded protein: CAIGSWTENNEQFF.

The chain uses TRBV30 and TRBJ2-1; TRBD2 agrees at 11 bases. J lost 5 bases, V lost 2 bases, and 5 bases had no gene match. This CDR3 is 15 amino acids long. Per germline, CDR1 GTSNPN and CDR2 SVGIG (reference sequence). The CDR3, as DNA: TGTGCCTGGAGTAGACTAGCGGGAATTAACAATGAGCAGTTCTTC. This encodes CAWSRLAGINNEQFF.